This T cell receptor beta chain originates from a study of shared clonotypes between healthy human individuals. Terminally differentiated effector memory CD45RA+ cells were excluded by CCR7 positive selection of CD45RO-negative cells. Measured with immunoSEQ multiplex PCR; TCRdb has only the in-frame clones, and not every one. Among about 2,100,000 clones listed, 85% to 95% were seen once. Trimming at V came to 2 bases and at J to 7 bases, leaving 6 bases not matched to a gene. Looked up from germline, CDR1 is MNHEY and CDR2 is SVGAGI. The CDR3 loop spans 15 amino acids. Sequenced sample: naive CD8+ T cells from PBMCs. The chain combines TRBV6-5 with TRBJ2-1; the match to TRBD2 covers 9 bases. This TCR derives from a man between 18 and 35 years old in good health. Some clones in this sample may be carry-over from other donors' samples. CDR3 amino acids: CASSYRLAGINEQFF. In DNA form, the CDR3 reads TGTGCCAGCAGTTACCGGCTAGCGGGAATAAATGAGCAGTTCTTC.